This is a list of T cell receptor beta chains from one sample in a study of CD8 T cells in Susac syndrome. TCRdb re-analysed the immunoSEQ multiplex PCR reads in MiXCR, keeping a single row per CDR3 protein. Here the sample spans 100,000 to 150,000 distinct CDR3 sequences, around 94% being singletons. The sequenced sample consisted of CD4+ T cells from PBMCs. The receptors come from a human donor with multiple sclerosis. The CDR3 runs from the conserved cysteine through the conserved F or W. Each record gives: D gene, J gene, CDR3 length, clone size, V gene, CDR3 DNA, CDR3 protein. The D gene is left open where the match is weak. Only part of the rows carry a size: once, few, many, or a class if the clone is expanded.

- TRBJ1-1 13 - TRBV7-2 TGTGCCAGCTGTGGCAGGCCAGCCACTGAAGCTTTCTTT CASCGRPATEAFF
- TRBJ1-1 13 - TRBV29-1 TGCAGCGTCGAAGGACAAGTGAACACTGAAGCTTTCTTT CSVEGQVNTEAFF
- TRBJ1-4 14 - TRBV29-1 TGCAGCGTTGAACTTCTTCGGGGTAATGAAAAACTGTTTTTT CSVELLRGNEKLFF
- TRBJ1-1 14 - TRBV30 TGTGCCTGGAGTGTGGGTGGGGTAAGTTCCGAAGCTTTCTTT CAWSVGGVSSEAFF
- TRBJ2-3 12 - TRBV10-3 TGTGCCATCGGCCAGAGCACAGATACGCAGTATTTT CAIGQSTDTQYF
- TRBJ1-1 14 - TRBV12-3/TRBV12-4 TGTGCCAGCAGTTTATACCAGTCGGACACTGAAGCTTTCTTT CASSLYQSDTEAFF
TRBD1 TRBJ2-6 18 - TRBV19 TGTGCCAGTAATCCTCCGGGACAGCCCGCTTCTGGGGCCAACGTCCTGACTTTC CASNPPGQPASGANVLTF
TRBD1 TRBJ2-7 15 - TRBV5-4 TGTGCCAGCAGCTTGGGGACAGGGGGCTGGGACGAGCAGTACTTC CASSLGTGGWDEQYF
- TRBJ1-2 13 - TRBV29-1 TGCAGCGTTGGGGTGGGGGGGTCGTATGGCTACACCTTC CSVGVGGSYGYTF
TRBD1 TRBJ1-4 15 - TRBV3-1 TGTGCCAGCAGCCAAGGACAGGGGGCAAATGAAAAACTGTTTTTT CASSQGQGANEKLFF
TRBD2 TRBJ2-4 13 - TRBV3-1 TGTGCCAGCAAAGGACTAGCGGGGGCACCGGAGTACTTC CASKGLAGAPEYF
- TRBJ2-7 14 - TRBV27 TGTGCCAGCAGTTCCGCGTTGGGCTCCTACGAGCAGTACTTC CASSSALGSYEQYF
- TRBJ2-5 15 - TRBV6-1 TGTGCCAGCAGTGGGGGAAAAGGGTACCAAGAGACCCAGTACTTC CASSGGKGYQETQYF
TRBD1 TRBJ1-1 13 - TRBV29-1 TGCAGCGTTGACCAGGGGGCGAACACTGAAGCTTTCTTT CSVDQGANTEAFF
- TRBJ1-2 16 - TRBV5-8 TGTGCCAGCACCCTTGACAGCTACCGAGCTAACTATGGCTACACCTTC CASTLDSYRANYGYTF
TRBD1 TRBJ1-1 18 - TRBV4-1 TGCGCCAGCAGCCAAGGGTTGGGACAGGGTTCGTGGAACACTGAAGCTTTCTTT CASSQGLGQGSWNTEAFF
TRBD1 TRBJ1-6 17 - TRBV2 TGTGCCAGCAGAGTCACCGGGACAGGGGCTAATATTTCACCCCTCCACTTT CASRVTGTGANISPLHF
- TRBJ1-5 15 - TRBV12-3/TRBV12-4 TGTGCCAACAGTTTCCGGGTAGGGGGCAATCAGCCCCAGCATTTT CANSFRVGGNQPQHF
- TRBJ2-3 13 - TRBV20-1 TGCAGTGGAATAGAGGGGAGCACAGATACGCAGTATTTT CSGIEGSTDTQYF
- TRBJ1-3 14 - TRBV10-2 TGCGCCAGCAGAACTTCGGGCTCTGGAAACACCATATATTTT CASRTSGSGNTIYF
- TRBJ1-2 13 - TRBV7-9 TGTGCCAGCAGCTTCCGCATCTCGAATGGCTACACCTTC CASSFRISNGYTF
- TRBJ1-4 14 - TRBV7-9 TGTGCCAGCGGGCCTGGGGGGGCCAATGAAAAACTGTTTTTT CASGPGGANEKLFF
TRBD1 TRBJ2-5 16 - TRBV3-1 TGTGCCAGCAGCCAACGGTCCACAGGGGTTCAAGAGACCCAGTACTTC CASSQRSTGVQETQYF
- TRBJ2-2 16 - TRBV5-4 TGTGCCAGCAGGCGCAGAGGGGGAACGAACACCGGGGAGCTGTTTTTT CASRRRGGTNTGELFF
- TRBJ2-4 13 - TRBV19 TGTGCCAGTAGTATACGAGGGCGAGACATTCAGTACTTC CASSIRGRDIQYF
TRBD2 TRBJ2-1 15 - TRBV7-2 TGTGCCAGCACCTATCCGGGACTAGCGGCCAATGAGCAGTTCTTC CASTYPGLAANEQFF
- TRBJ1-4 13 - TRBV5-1 TGCGCCAGCAGCTTCGGGTGGGGTGAAAAACTGTTTTTT CASSFGWGEKLFF
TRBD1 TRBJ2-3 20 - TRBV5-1 TGCGCCAGCAGCCGGTCCATCGGACAGGGGGTTAAAATCGGCACAGATACGCAGTATTTT CASSRSIGQGVKIGTDTQYF
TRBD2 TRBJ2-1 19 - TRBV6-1 TGTGCCAGCAGTAGAGCGCTGGGACTAGCGGGAGTCTCCTACAATGAGCAGTTCTTC CASSRALGLAGVSYNEQFF
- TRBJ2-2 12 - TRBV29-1 TGCAGCGTTGCAAGGGGCACCGGGGAGCTGTTTTTT CSVARGTGELFF
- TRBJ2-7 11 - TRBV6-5 TGTGCCAGCAGTTCCCTTTTCGAGCAGTACTTC CASSSLFEQYF
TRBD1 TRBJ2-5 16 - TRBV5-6 TGTGCCAGCAGCCGGGGACAGGGGGCAACTTGGGAGACCCAGTACTTC CASSRGQGATWETQYF
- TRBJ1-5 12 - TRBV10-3 TGTGCCATCAGTGAAGTCGGTCAGCCCCAGCATTTT CAISEVGQPQHF
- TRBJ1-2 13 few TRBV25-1 TGTGCCAGCAGCGCCACTGGGGTCTATGGCTACACCTTC CASSATGVYGYTF
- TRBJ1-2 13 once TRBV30 TGTGCCTGGAGTGATCAGGAGCTCTATGGCTACACCTTC CAWSDQELYGYTF
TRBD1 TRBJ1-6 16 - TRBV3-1 TGTGCCAGCAGCCAATTACCGGGACAGTATAATTCACCCCTCCACTTT CASSQLPGQYNSPLHF